The rows below give T cell receptor beta chains drawn from one sample of a study of CD8 T cells in acute hepatitis C reinfection. Clones were sequenced by immunoSEQ multiplex PCR, and TCRdb holds only the in-frame ones, with some missing. The sample has about 40,000 clones, 80% to 90% seen once; the top ten hold 11%. Sequenced material: naive CD8+ T cells from PBMCs. These receptors were collected from a woman between 18 and 29 years old who spontaneously cleared hepatitis C infection. Both conserved end residues are part of each CDR3. D genes are given only for firm matches. Only part of the rows carry a size: once, few, many, or a class if the clone is expanded.

size: -; D: -; J: TRBJ2-3; V: TRBV7-3; DNA: TGTGCCAGCAGCCAATCACCCAGCAACACAGATACGCAGTATTTT; CDR3: CASSQSPSNTDTQYF
size: -; D: -; J: TRBJ2-5; V: TRBV30; DNA: TGTGCCTGGAGTGGTGTCCAAGAGACCCAGTACTTC; CDR3: CAWSGVQETQYF
size: -; D: TRBD2; J: TRBJ2-1; V: TRBV6-1; DNA: TGTGCCAGCAGTGGACTAGCGGGAGTAAGGAATGAGCAGTTCTTC; CDR3: CASSGLAGVRNEQFF
size: -; D: -; J: TRBJ1-2; V: TRBV27; DNA: TGTGCCAGCAGCCATGGTACGGAGTATGGCTACACCTTC; CDR3: CASSHGTEYGYTF
size: -; D: TRBD1; J: TRBJ2-1; V: TRBV27; DNA: TGTGCCAGCAGTTACAGGGGCTATGAGCAGTTCTTC; CDR3: CASSYRGYEQFF
size: -; D: -; J: TRBJ1-5; V: TRBV7-9; DNA: TGTGCCAGCAGCTTAGATGGCAGTGCGTCTCAGCCCCAGCATTTT; CDR3: CASSLDGSASQPQHF
size: -; D: -; J: TRBJ2-2; V: TRBV4-1; DNA: TGCGCCAGCAGCCAAGGAGTGGAAGGGGAGCTGTTTTTT; CDR3: CASSQGVEGELFF
size: -; D: TRBD1; J: TRBJ2-7; V: TRBV27; DNA: TGTGCCAGCTCACCCGGGACAGCCACCTACGAGCAGTACTTC; CDR3: CASSPGTATYEQYF
size: -; D: -; J: TRBJ2-3; V: TRBV19; DNA: TGTGCCAGTAGTCCCGACACAGCTAGCACAGATACGCAGTATTTT; CDR3: CASSPDTASTDTQYF
size: -; D: -; J: TRBJ2-1; V: TRBV16; DNA: TGTGCCAGCAGCCAAGGGACCAGCTACAATGAGCAGTTCTTC; CDR3: CASSQGTSYNEQFF
size: -; D: -; J: TRBJ2-2; V: TRBV27; DNA: TGTGCCAGCAGTTCCTTAGCTATATTAAACACCGGGGAGCTGTTTTTT; CDR3: CASSSLAILNTGELFF
size: -; D: -; J: TRBJ2-7; V: TRBV2; DNA: TGTGCCAGCAGTGAAGTTACATACGAGCAGTACTTC; CDR3: CASSEVTYEQYF
size: -; D: -; J: TRBJ2-3; V: TRBV6-5; DNA: TGTGCCAGCAGTTACGAAAGGAACACAGATACGCAGTATTTT; CDR3: CASSYERNTDTQYF
size: -; D: TRBD2; J: TRBJ2-5; V: TRBV11-2; DNA: TGTGCCAGCAGCCGTGTTACGAAAAGGACTAGCGGAGAAGAGACCCAGTACTTC; CDR3: CASSRVTKRTSGEETQYF
size: -; D: -; J: TRBJ2-3; V: TRBV14; DNA: TGTGCCAGCAGCCAAGATCATCGAGATACGCAGTATTTT; CDR3: CASSQDHRDTQYF
size: -; D: TRBD2; J: TRBJ2-2; V: TRBV27; DNA: TGTGCCAGCAGCCTTAGCGGGAGTACCGGGGAGCTGTTTTTT; CDR3: CASSLSGSTGELFF
size: once; D: -; J: TRBJ1-6; V: TRBV27; DNA: TGTGCCAGCAGTTATAGGACAGCCAATTCACCCCTCCACTTT; CDR3: CASSYRTANSPLHF
size: -; D: TRBD2; J: TRBJ2-2; V: TRBV14; DNA: TGTGCCAGCAGCCAAATCGGGGGGGACACCGGGGAGCTGTTTTTT; CDR3: CASSQIGGDTGELFF
size: -; D: -; J: TRBJ2-7; V: TRBV6-5; DNA: TGTGCCAGTTCAGAGGGGGTTACCTACGAGCAGTACTTC; CDR3: CASSEGVTYEQYF
size: -; D: -; J: TRBJ2-3; V: TRBV4-1; DNA: TGCGCCAGCAGCCAAGAGGGGGCTAGCGAAGGGTACGAGACAGATACGCAGTATTTT; CDR3: CASSQEGASEGYETDTQYF
size: -; D: -; J: TRBJ2-3; V: TRBV7-3; DNA: TGTGCCAGCAGCTTTGATTACACAGATACGCAGTATTTT; CDR3: CASSFDYTDTQYF
size: medium-sized; D: -; J: TRBJ2-7; V: TRBV5-6; DNA: TGTGCCAGCAGCGGGGAATTTGGGTCACAACCCTACGAGCAGTACTTC; CDR3: CASSGEFGSQPYEQYF
size: few; D: TRBD1; J: TRBJ2-7; V: TRBV7-9; DNA: TGTGCCAGCAGCGGATGGACAGGGAGCTACGAGCAGTACTTC; CDR3: CASSGWTGSYEQYF
size: few; D: -; J: TRBJ1-4; V: TRBV7-6; DNA: TGTGCCAGCAGCCCAACCCGGGGGGTAGAAAAACTGTTTTTT; CDR3: CASSPTRGVEKLFF
size: -; D: -; J: TRBJ2-1; V: TRBV6-1; DNA: TGTGCCAGCAGTGGAGCGACTAACTTAGCCTACAATGAGCAGTTCTTC; CDR3: CASSGATNLAYNEQFF
size: -; D: -; J: TRBJ2-7; V: TRBV20-1; DNA: TGCAGTGCTAGGGGTGCCTACGAGCAGTACTTC; CDR3: CSARGAYEQYF